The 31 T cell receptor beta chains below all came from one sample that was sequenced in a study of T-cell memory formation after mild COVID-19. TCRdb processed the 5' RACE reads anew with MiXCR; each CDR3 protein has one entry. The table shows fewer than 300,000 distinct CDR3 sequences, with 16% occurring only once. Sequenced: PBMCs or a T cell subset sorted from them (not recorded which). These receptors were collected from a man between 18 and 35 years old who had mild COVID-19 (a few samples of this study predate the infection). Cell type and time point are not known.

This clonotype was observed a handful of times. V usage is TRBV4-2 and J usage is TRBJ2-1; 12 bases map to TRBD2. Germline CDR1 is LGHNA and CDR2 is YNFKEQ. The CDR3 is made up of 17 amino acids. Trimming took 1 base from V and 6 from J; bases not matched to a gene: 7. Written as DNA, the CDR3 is TGTGCCAGCAGCCAAGGACTAGCGGGGGCCGGGGGCAATGAGCAGTTCTTC. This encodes CASSQGLAGAGGNEQFF.

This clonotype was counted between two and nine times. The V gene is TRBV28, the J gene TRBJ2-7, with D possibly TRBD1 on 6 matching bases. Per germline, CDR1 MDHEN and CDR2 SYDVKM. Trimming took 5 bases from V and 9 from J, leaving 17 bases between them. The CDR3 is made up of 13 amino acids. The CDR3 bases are TGTGCCAGCAGTCCCGGGACACCAACGACGCAGTACGTC. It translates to CASSPGTPTTQYV.

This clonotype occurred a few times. The CDR3, as DNA: TGCGCCAGCAGCCTAGGACCGGGACTAGCAAACAATGAGCAGTTCTTC. Translated, it gives CASSLGPGLANNEQFF. The chain joins TRBV5-1 to TRBJ2-1; 9 bases are a match to TRBD2. Germline V gene lookup returns CDR1 SGHRS and CDR2 YFSETQ. The trim removed 4 bases at V and 5 bases at J, leaving 10 bases unmatched. The CDR3 consists of 16 residues.

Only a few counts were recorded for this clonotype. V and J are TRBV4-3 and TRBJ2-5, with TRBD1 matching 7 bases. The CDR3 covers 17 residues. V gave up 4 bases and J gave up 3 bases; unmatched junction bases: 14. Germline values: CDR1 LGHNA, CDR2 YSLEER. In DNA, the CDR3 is TGCGCCAGCAGCCCGACCGTCCCCCTAGACAGGGAAGAGACCCAGTACTTC. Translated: CASSPTVPLDREETQYF.

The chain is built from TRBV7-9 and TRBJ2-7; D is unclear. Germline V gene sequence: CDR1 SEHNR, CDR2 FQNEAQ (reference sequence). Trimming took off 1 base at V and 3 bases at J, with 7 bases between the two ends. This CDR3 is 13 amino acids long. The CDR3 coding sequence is TGTGCCAGCAGCTTAGAATTAAACTACGAGCAGTACTTC. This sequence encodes CASSLELNYEQYF.

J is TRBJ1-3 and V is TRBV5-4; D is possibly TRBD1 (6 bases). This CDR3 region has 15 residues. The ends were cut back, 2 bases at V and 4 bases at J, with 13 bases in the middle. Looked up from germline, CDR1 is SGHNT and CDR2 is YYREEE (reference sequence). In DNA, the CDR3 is TGTGCCAGCAGCTTTGGGGCAGGGGCCGGAAACACCATATATTTT. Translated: CASSFGAGAGNTIYF.

The chain's CDR3 is CASSQREDTEAFF. The CDR3 nucleotides read TGTGCCAGCAGCCAAAGGGAAGACACTGAAGCTTTCTTT. The rearrangement joins TRBV7-7 to TRBJ1-1; D gene ambiguous. The CDR3 contains 13 residues. Germline lookup yields CDR1 SSHAT and CDR2 FNYEAQ (reference sequence). Trimming took off 5 bases at V and 3 bases at J, with 10 bases between the two ends.

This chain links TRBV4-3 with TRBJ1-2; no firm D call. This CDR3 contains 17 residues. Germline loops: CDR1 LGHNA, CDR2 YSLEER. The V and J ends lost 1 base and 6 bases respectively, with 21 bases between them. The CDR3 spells CASSQGAAVPGVDGYTF. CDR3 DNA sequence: TGCGCCAGCAGCCAAGGTGCGGCAGTCCCTGGGGTTGATGGCTACACCTTC.

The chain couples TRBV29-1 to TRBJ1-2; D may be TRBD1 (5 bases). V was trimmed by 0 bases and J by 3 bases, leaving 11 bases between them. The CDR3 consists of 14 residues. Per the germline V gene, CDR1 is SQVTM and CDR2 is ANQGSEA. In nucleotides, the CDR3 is TGCAGCGTTGAAGAAGGGGCAGACCACTATGGCTACACCTTC. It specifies CSVEEGADHYGYTF.

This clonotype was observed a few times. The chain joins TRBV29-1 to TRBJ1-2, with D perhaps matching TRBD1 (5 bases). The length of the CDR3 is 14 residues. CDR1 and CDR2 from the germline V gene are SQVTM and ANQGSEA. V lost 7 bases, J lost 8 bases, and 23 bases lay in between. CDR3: CSASRDGTAGGYTF. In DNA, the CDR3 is TGCAGCGCCTCCCGGGACGGAACGGCTGGCGGCTACACCTTC. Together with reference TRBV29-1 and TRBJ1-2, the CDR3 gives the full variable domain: SAVISQKPSRDICQRGTSLTIQCQVDSQVTMMFWYRQQPGQSLTLIATANQGSEATYESGFVIDKFPISRPNLTFSTLTVSNMSPEDSSIYLCSASRDGTAGGYTFGSGTRLTVV.

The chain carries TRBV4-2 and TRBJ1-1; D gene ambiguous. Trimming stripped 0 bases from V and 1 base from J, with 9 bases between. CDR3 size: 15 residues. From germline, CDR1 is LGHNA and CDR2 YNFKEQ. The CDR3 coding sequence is TGTGCCAGCAGCCAAGAATGGCAGAGGAACACTGAAGCTTTCTTT. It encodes CASSQEWQRNTEAFF.

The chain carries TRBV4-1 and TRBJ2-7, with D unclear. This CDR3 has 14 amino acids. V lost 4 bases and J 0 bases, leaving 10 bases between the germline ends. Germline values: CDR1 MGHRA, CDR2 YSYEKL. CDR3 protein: CASSPRTTSYEQYV. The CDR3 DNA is TGCGCCAGCAGCCCCAGGACCACCTCCTACGAGCAGTACGTC.

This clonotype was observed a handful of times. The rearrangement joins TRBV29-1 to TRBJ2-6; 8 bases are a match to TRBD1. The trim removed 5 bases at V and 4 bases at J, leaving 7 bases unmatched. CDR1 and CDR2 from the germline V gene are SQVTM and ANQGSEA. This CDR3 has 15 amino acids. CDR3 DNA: TGCAGCGTTATCCAGGGGGCAAGCGGGGCCAACGTCCTGACTTTC. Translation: CSVIQGASGANVLTF.

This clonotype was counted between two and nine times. The CDR3 DNA reads as TGCAGCTTAGCGGATTCCGGGGAGCTGTTTTTT. Its protein is CSLADSGELFF. V gene TRBV29-1 combines with J gene TRBJ2-2; D is perhaps TRBD2 (6 bases). Per the germline V gene, CDR1 is SQVTM and CDR2 is ANQGSEA. The CDR3 is 11 amino acids. V was clipped by 8 bases and J by 6 bases, with 10 bases between them.

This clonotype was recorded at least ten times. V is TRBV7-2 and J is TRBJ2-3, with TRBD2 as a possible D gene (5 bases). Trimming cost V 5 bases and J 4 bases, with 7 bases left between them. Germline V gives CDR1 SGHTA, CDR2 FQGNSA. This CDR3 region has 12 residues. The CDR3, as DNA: TGTGCCAGCAGCGACTACGCAGATACGCAGTATTTT. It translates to CASSDYADTQYF.

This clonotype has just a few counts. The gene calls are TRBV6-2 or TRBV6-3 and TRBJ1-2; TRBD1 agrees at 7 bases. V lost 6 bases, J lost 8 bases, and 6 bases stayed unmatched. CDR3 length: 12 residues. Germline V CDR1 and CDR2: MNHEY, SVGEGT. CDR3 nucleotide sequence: TGTGCCAGCAGAGACAGGGCGGGCGGCTACACCTTC. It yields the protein CASRDRAGGYTF.

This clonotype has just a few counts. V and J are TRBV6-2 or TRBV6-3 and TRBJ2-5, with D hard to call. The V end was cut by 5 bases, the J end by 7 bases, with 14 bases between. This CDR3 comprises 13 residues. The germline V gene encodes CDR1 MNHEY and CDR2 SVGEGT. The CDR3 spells CASSLGVRWTQYF. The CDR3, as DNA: TGTGCCAGCAGTCTCGGCGTGCGTTGGACCCAGTACTTC.

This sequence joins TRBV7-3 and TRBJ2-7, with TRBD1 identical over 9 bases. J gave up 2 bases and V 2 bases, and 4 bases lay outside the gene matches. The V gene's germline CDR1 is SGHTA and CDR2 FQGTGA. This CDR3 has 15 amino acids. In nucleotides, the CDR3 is TGTGCCAGCAGCTTAGGACAGGGGTTTGCCTACGAGCAGTACTTC. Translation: CASSLGQGFAYEQYF.

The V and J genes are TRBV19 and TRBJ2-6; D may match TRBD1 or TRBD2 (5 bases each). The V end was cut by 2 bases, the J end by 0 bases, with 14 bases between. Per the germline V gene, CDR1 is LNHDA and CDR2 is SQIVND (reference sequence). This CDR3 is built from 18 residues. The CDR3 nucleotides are TGTGCCAGTAGTATACTACAGGAGGCCCGCTCTGGGGCCAACGTCCTGACTTTC. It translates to CASSILQEARSGANVLTF.

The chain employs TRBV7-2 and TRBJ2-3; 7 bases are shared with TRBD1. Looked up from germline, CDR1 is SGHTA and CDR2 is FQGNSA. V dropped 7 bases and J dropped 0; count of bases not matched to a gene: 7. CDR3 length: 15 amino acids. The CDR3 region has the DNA TGTGCCAGCAACCAGGGACAGACTAGCACAGATACGCAGTATTTT. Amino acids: CASNQGQTSTDTQYF.

The CDR3 spells CATSRAMGQSYGYTF. The CDR3 DNA reads as TGTGCCACCAGCAGAGCCATGGGACAATCCTATGGCTACACCTTC. The V and J genes are TRBV15 and TRBJ1-2; tentative D call: TRBD1 (6 bases). V was clipped by 1 base and J by 4 bases, with 13 bases between them. CDR1 is LNHNV, CDR2 YYDKDF, per germline (reference sequence). The CDR3 spans 15 residues.

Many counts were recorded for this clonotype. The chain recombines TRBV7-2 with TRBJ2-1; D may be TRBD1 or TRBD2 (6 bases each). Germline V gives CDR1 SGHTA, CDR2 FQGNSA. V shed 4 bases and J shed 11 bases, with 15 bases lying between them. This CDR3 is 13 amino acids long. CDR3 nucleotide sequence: TGTGCCAGCAGCTCCCCACCGGGGGCCCAGCAGTTCTTC. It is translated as CASSSPPGAQQFF.

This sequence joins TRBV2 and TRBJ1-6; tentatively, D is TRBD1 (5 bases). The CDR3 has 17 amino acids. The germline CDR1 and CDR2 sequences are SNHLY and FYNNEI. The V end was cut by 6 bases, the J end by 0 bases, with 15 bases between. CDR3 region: CASRARWGSSYNSPLHF. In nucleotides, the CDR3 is TGTGCCAGCAGGGCCCGGTGGGGGAGCTCCTATAATTCACCCCTCCACTTT.

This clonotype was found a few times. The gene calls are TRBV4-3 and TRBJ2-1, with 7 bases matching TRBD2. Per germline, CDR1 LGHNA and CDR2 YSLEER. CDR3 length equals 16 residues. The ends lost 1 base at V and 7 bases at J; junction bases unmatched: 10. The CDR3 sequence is CASSQVASGRDNEQFF. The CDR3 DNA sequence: TGCGCCAGCAGCCAAGTTGCTAGCGGAAGGGATAATGAGCAGTTCTTC.

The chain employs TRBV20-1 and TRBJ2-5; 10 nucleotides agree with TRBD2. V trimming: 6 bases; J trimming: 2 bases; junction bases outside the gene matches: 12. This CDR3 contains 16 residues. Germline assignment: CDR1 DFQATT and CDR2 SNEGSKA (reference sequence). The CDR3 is CSADPSLAGVQETQYF. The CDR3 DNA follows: TGCAGTGCCGATCCCTCTCTAGCGGGGGTTCAAGAGACCCAGTACTTC.

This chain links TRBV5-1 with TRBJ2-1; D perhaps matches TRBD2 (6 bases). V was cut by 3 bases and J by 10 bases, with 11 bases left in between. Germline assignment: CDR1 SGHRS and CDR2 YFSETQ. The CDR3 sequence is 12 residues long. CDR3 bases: TGCGCCAGCAGCTCCGGGACTTTCGAGCAGTTCTTC. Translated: CASSSGTFEQFF.

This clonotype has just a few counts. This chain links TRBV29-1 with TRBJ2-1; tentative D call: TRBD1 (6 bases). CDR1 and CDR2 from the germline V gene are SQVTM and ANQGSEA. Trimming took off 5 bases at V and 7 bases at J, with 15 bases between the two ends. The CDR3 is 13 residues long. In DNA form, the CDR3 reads TGCAGCGTTTCGTTGAGGGGGTATAATGAGCAGTTCTTC. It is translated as CSVSLRGYNEQFF.

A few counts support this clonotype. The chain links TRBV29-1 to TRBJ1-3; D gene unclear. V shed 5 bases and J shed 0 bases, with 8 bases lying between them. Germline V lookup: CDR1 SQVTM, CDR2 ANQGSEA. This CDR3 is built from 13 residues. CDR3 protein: CSVSKSSGNTIYF. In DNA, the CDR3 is TGCAGCGTTAGTAAGAGCTCTGGAAACACCATATATTTT.

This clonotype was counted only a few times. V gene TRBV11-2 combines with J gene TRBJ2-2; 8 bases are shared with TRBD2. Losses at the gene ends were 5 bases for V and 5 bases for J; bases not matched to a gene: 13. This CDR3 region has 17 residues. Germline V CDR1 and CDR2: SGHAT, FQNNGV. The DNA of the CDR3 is TGTGCCAGCAGCCCGCCGGTCGGCGGGGGGAGGACCGGGGAGCTGTTTTTT. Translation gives CASSPPVGGGRTGELFF. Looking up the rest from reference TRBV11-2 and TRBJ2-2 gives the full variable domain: EAGVAQSPRYKIIEKRQSVAFWCNPISGHATLYWYQQILGQGPKLLIQFQNNGVVDDSQLPKDRFSAERLKGVDSTLKIQPAKLEDSAVYLCASSPPVGGGRTGELFFGEGSRLTVL.

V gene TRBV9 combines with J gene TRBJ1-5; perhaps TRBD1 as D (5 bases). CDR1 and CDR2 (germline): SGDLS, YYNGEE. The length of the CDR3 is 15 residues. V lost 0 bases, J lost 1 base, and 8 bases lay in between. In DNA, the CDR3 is TGTGCCAGCAGCGTAGGGGGGATGAGCAATCAGCCCCAGCATTTT. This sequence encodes CASSVGGMSNQPQHF.

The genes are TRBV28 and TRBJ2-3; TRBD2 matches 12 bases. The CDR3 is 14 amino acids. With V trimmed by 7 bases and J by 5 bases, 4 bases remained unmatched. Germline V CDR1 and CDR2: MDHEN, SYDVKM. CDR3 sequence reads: CASTLAGGQDTQYF. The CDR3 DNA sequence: TGTGCCAGCACGCTAGCGGGGGGGCAAGATACGCAGTATTTT.